This section outlines one T cell receptor (beta chain) sequence together with its context. The junction differs from germline at one of its ends, possibly a read error. The use of a sample-barcoded 5' primer and a J-beta primer mix characterized a second PCR of roughly 7 to 11 cycles. Each cDNA was tagged by a template-switch adaptor containing 12 random nucleotides. CDR3-containing paired-end reads numbering at least 2.5 million came from each sample. TCRdb fed the 5' RACE reads into MiXCR, producing one record per CDR3 protein. In the table there are about a million distinct CDR3 sequences, less than 45% of which are singletons. This record comes from a study of blood T cells in healthy people across ages. Each sample used at least 6 million PBMCs. Samples each had at least 6 micrograms of total RNA extracted. This CDR3 is built from 15 residues. Germline values: CDR1 KGHDR, CDR2 SFDVKD.

The chain joins TRBV24-1 to TRBJ2-2, with D possibly TRBD1 on 6 matching bases. Sequencing was performed on blood. This TCR was recovered from a man younger than 35 in good health. The CDR3 reads CATSFTGKNTWELFF. The CDR3 DNA reads as TGTGCCACCAGTTTCACAGGGAAGAACACCTGGGAGCTGTTTTTT.